This T cell receptor (beta chain) was obtained from a study of immune heterogeneity within non-small cell lung tumors. Study-wide context: With respect to histology, the tumors encompassed a few squamous cell carcinomas, around eleven non-squamous carcinomas and 1 not otherwise specified.

Germline V gene lookup returns CDR1 MNHNS and CDR2 SASEGT. This CDR3 comprises 14 residues. V was shortened by 4 bases and J by 2 bases, with 8 bases between the two germline ends. Study conclusions and caveats: Different tumor locations in one patient shared dominant CDR3 beta clonotypes yet harbored unique high-frequency clones.

Regarding this clonotype: Its target is unknown.

Bulk tumor genomic DNA (around 600 ng per sample) served as template. Doctors removed several biopsies from each primary tumor during surgery, keeping them far apart. The cohort was untreated, with newly diagnosed non-small cell lung cancer undergoing curative surgery. It was with 32 V and 13 J primers that multiplex PCR amplified TCR beta CDR3. Each CDR3 protein gets one entry after TCRdb re-called the multiplex PCR reads with MiXCR. The sample lists over 14,000 distinct CDR3 sequences, roughly 29% occurring once. This sequence was found in a woman between 50 and 59 years old with non-small cell lung cancer. Specimen: lung tumor tissue. The chain employs TRBV6-1 and TRBJ2-2; tentatively, D is TRBD2 (5 bases). CDR3 protein: CASSVATNTGELFF. In nucleotides, the CDR3 is TGTGCCAGCAGTGTAGCGACCAACACCGGGGAGCTGTTTTTT.